A single TCR beta chain is shown here with its context. This entry is derived from a study of T cells in tuberculosis. Across the whole study: A South African cohort included IGRA-negative adolescents, latently infected IGRA-positive adolescents and adults with active tuberculosis.

V lost 6 bases, J lost 2 bases, and 11 bases stayed unmatched. CDR3 length: 16 amino acids. Looked up from germline, CDR1 is KGHSH and CDR2 is LQKENI. The protocol was immunoSEQ multiplex PCR, while the TCRdb copy is restricted to in-frame clones and leaves out a portion. The sample holds roughly 34,000 clones; roughly 96% are singletons and the top ten take around 2%. The sample was PBMCs. This clonotype originated in a donor aged 10 to 29 with latent tuberculosis or without tuberculosis infection. This sequence joins TRBV18 and TRBJ2-3; 7 bases agree with TRBD2. Here the CDR3 DNA reads TGTGCCAGCTCCCCGGGGGAGGGTCAGCTCACAGATACGCAGTATTTT. Translating gives CASSPGEGQLTDTQYF.